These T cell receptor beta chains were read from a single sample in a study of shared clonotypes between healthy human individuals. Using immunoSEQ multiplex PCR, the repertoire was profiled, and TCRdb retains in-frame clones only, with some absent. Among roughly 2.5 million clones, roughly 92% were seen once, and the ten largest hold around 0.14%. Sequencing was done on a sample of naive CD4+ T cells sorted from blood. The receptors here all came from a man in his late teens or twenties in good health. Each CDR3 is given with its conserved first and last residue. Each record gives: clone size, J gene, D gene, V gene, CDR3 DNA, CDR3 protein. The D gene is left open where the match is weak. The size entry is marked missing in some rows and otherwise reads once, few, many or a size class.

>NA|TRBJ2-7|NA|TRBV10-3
TGTGCCATCAGTGAGTGGTTCGGGGGGCGAGACGAGCAGTACTTC
CAISEWFGGRDEQYF
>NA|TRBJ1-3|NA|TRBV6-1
TGTGCCAGCAGTGTTGCACAGGGAGGCCCCGGAAACACCATATATTTT
CASSVAQGGPGNTIYF
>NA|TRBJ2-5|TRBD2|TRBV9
TGTGCCAGCAGCGTAGTGGGAGGGGTTGGGGAGACCCAGTACTTC
CASSVVGGVGETQYF
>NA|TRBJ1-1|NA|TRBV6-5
TGTGCCAGCAGTTCCCCCGGGACCTTTGAAGCTTTCTTT
CASSSPGTFEAFF
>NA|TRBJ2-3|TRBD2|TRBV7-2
TGTGCCAGCAGCGTGGGACTAGCGGCAGATACGCAGTATTTT
CASSVGLAADTQYF
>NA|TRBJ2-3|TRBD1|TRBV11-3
TGTGCCAGCAGCTCCGGACAGGACGCTAGCACAGATACGCAGTATTTT
CASSSGQDASTDTQYF
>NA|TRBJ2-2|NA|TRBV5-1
TGCGCCAGCAGCCCCGGACCTCAAAAGCCCTCGGGGGACACCGGGGAGCTGTTTTTT
CASSPGPQKPSGDTGELFF
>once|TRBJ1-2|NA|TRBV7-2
TGTGCCAGCAGCTTTGGACGGGACGTAACCTATGGCTACACCTTC
CASSFGRDVTYGYTF
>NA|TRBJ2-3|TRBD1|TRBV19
TGTGCCAGTAGTACCCGTGGACAGGGCAGCACAGATACGCAGTATTTT
CASSTRGQGSTDTQYF
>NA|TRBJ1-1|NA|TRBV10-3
TGTGCCATCAGCGAGTCCACAGGGAGGGAGAACACTGAAGCTTTCTTT
CAISESTGRENTEAFF
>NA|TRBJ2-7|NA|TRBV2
TGTGCCAGCAGTCCAAGAATCTACTACGAGCAGTACTTC
CASSPRIYYEQYF
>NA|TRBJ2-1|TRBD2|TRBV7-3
TGTGCCAGCAGCTTAGCGCCAAGCGGGGGGGCCTACAATGAGCAGTTCTTC
CASSLAPSGGAYNEQFF
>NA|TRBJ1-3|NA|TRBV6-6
TGTGCCAGCAGTTACCGTATGGGCTCTGGAAACACCATATATTTT
CASSYRMGSGNTIYF
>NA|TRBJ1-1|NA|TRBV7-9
TGTGCCAGCAGCCGGGGTACAGGGAAGGAAGCTTTCTTT
CASSRGTGKEAFF
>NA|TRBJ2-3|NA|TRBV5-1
TGCGCCAGCAGCTTGGCCAGCGCTAGCACAGATACGCAGTATTTT
CASSLASASTDTQYF
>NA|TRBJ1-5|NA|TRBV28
TGTGCCAGCAGCCCAGACCCGGCGCTCCCAAATCAGCCCCAGCATTTT
CASSPDPALPNQPQHF
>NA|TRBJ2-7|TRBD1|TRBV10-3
TGTGCCATCAGTGGACCCTTGATAGGGACAGGGGGGTACGAGCAGTACTTC
CAISGPLIGTGGYEQYF